A single sample is the source of the 30 T cell receptor beta chains below, sequenced in a study of T cell changes during pregnancy in multiple sclerosis. The assay was immunoSEQ multiplex PCR, and TCRdb's table has in-frame clones only and misses some. The sample shows just under 40,000 clones, less than 95% of them seen only once. The sample in question was CD4+ T cells from peripheral blood mononuclear cells, obtained in the first trimester of pregnancy. All receptors come from a female donor in good health, enrolled as a control in a pregnancy study.

This clone was seen more than once but under ten times. The rearrangement links TRBV5-6 to TRBJ1-6; D is possibly TRBD1 (5 bases). This CDR3 contains 13 residues. V was trimmed by 0 bases and J by 14 bases, leaving 12 bases between them. Germline assignment: CDR1 SGHDT and CDR2 YYEEEE. The CDR3 spells CASSLVTGGALHF. CDR3 nucleotides: TGTGCCAGCAGCTTGGTAACCGGGGGAGCCCTCCACTTT.

The chain recombines TRBV4-2 with TRBJ2-1; a possible D gene is TRBD2 (5 bases). The CDR3 runs 14 residues. CDR1 and CDR2 (germline): LGHNA, YNFKEQ. The V end was cut by 0 bases, the J end by 10 bases, with 13 bases between. The CDR3 loop is CASSQDGLASEQFF. The CDR3 nucleotides read TGTGCCAGCAGCCAAGATGGCCTAGCTTCCGAGCAGTTCTTC.

In this sample, this clone turned up a few times. The chain is built from TRBV4-2 and TRBJ1-4; TRBD1 aligns across 7 bases. Germline V gene sequence: CDR1 LGHNA, CDR2 YNFKEQ. V shed 4 bases and J 8 bases; nucleotides not matched to a gene: 7. The CDR3 runs to 14 residues. The CDR3 DNA sequence: TGTGCCAGCAGCCGGGGCAGGGGGGACGAAAAACTGTTTTTT. Encoded protein: CASSRGRGDEKLFF.

To note about this clone: Germline and junction disagree at one end, which may indicate a read error. The chain employs TRBV9 and TRBJ2-3; 9 bases line up with TRBD2. The CDR3 runs 16 residues. From germline, CDR1 is SGDLS and CDR2 YYNGEE. The CDR3 bases are TGTGCCAGCAGCGCGTCCCCCGGGACTAGCAGAGATACGCAGTATTTT. This sequence encodes CASSASPGTSRDTQYF.

The gene calls are TRBV6-6 and TRBJ2-7; TRBD2 matches 7 bases. CDR3 length equals 13 residues. Germline CDR1 reads MNHNY; CDR2 reads SVGAGI (reference sequence). With 8 bases clipped from V and 0 bases from J, the junction kept 4 bases outside the gene matches. The CDR3: CASVRGVSYEQYF. CDR3 in DNA: TGTGCCAGCGTCCGGGGGGTCTCCTACGAGCAGTACTTC.

This clone appeared a single time. The chain has TRBV2 and TRBJ2-3; TRBD2 matches at 11 bases. CDR3 size: 13 residues. Germline-derived CDR1 and CDR2 are SNHLY and FYNNEI. Trimming removed 10 bases from V and 4 bases from J; junction bases left unmatched: 4. The CDR3 spells CATQLAGADTQYF. The CDR3 DNA reads TGTGCCACCCAACTAGCGGGGGCAGATACGCAGTATTTT.

The chain is built from TRBV7-3 and TRBJ2-1; TRBD2 aligns across 8 bases. After removal of 3 bases from V and 8 bases from J, the junction contained 3 bases not matched to a gene. Germline CDR1 reads SGHTA; CDR2 reads FQGTGA. The CDR3 totals 13 residues. CDR3 sequence: CASSLAGGYEQFF. The CDR3 DNA reads TGTGCCAGCAGCTTGGCGGGGGGCTATGAGCAGTTCTTC.

The chain is built from TRBV15 and TRBJ2-7; D perhaps matches TRBD2 (6 bases). Germline CDR1 LNHNV, CDR2 YYDKDF (reference sequence). V was trimmed by 0 bases and J by 3 bases, leaving 9 bases between them. The CDR3 covers 14 residues. The chain's CDR3 is CATSREEGLYEQYF. The CDR3 DNA follows: TGTGCCACCAGCAGAGAGGAGGGTCTCTACGAGCAGTACTTC.

The chain links TRBV2 to TRBJ2-3; weak D call: TRBD1 (6 bases). The germline V gene has CDR1 SNHLY and CDR2 FYNNEI. The V end was cut by 4 bases, the J end by 1 base, with 12 bases between. The CDR3 has 15 residues. The CDR3 spells CASSANRQGTDTQYF. The CDR3 DNA reads TGTGCCAGCAGTGCTAATAGACAGGGCACAGATACGCAGTATTTT.

Details on this clone: Other DNA sequences in this specimen translate into the identical CDR3. V gene TRBV7-9 combines with J gene TRBJ1-1, with TRBD1 as a possible D gene (5 bases). The CDR3 loop spans 13 amino acids. The V gene's germline CDR1 is SEHNR and CDR2 FQNEAQ (reference sequence). The V gene lost 5 bases and the J gene lost 3 bases, with 10 bases spanning the gap. CDR3 amino acids: CASSLQGDTEAFF. The CDR3 coding sequence is TGTGCCAGCAGCCTCCAAGGGGACACTGAAGCTTTCTTT.

The chain links TRBV11-2 to TRBJ2-7; D uncertain. V was clipped by 5 bases and J by 2 bases, with 7 bases between them. The CDR3 covers 12 residues. The germline V gene encodes CDR1 SGHAT and CDR2 FQNNGV. The CDR3 loop reads CASSLNPYEQYF. In DNA, the CDR3 is TGTGCCAGCAGCCTAAACCCCTACGAGCAGTACTTC.

The V gene is TRBV4-3, the J gene TRBJ1-2; D gene uncertain. Germline V gene data show CDR1 as LGHNA and CDR2 as YSLEER. The CDR3 has 15 amino acids. V shed 2 bases and J shed 7 bases, with 17 bases lying between them. The CDR3 region is CASSQLETPMRGYTF. DNA for the CDR3: TGCGCCAGCAGCCAATTAGAGACACCCATGCGTGGCTACACCTTC.

The chain joins TRBV7-3 to TRBJ2-1; no clear D gene. The V gene's germline CDR1 is SGHTA and CDR2 FQGTGA. This CDR3 is built from 14 residues. The V end lost 5 bases, the J end lost 7 bases, and 15 bases lay between the germline ends. The DNA of the CDR3 is TGTGCCAGCAGCCCCACTGGGCGTATGAATGAGCAGTTCTTC. It codes for CASSPTGRMNEQFF. Full variable domain (outside the CDR3, taken from reference TRBV7-3 and TRBJ2-1): GAGVSQTPSNKVTEKGKYVELRCDPISGHTALYWYRQSLGQGPEFLIYFQGTGAADDSGLPNDRFFAVRPEGSVSTLKIQRTERGDSAVYLCASSPTGRMNEQFFGPGTRLTVL.

The chain joins TRBV5-1 to TRBJ2-1, with D possibly being TRBD2 (6 bases). Trimming stripped 3 bases from V and 10 bases from J, with 14 bases between. This CDR3 is built from 13 residues. Germline loops: CDR1 SGHRS, CDR2 YFSETQ. This CDR3 is CASSSTSIREQFF. The CDR3 nucleotides read TGCGCCAGCAGCTCTACTAGCATCCGGGAGCAGTTCTTC.

V and J are TRBV7-3 and TRBJ1-5; D gene unclear. CDR3 length equals 13 residues. Trimming left V 3 bases short and J 2 bases short, with 5 bases between. Looked up from germline, CDR1 is SGHTA and CDR2 is FQGTGA. The CDR3 reads CASSFSGNQPQHF. The CDR3 DNA reads as TGTGCCAGCAGCTTCAGCGGCAATCAGCCCCAGCATTTT.

The rearrangement uses TRBV27 and TRBJ2-1, with D possibly being TRBD1 (6 bases). This CDR3 is 15 amino acids long. CDR1 is MNHEY, CDR2 SMNVEV, per germline (reference sequence). Trimming stripped 1 base from V and 2 bases from J, with 9 bases between. The CDR3, as DNA: TGTGCCAGCAGTTTATGGACAGATACCTACAATGAGCAGTTCTTC. Its protein product is CASSLWTDTYNEQFF.

The chain links TRBV14 to TRBJ2-2; D is possibly TRBD2 (5 bases). V was cut by 3 bases and J by 5 bases, with 13 bases left in between. The CDR3 spans 15 residues. In germline, CDR1 is SGHDN, CDR2 FVKESK. The CDR3 DNA reads as TGTGCCAGCAGCCACCTATCGCGAGGGACCGGGGAGCTGTTTTTT. Protein: CASSHLSRGTGELFF.

V gene TRBV7-2 combines with J gene TRBJ2-3; D remains unclear. V lost 1 base and J 8 bases, leaving 13 bases between the germline ends. The CDR3 runs to 14 residues. The germline CDR1 and CDR2 sequences are SGHTA and FQGNSA. The CDR3 coding sequence is TGTGCCAGCAGCTTAGACAGATGGCCAGGTACGCAGTATTTT. Translated: CASSLDRWPGTQYF.

The chain combines TRBV4-3 with TRBJ1-2, with 8 bases lining up with TRBD1. The J segment lost 7 bases and the V segment lost 0 bases, leaving 7 bases of the junction unmatched. The CDR3 totals 15 residues. CDR1 and CDR2 from the germline V gene are LGHNA and YSLEER. CDR3 DNA: TGCGCCAGCAGCCAAGACCGACAGGGGAGGCTTGGCTACACCTTC. Translated: CASSQDRQGRLGYTF.

The chain joins TRBV20-1 to TRBJ2-4; D possibly corresponds to TRBD2 (5 bases). The CDR3 sequence is 11 residues long. Looked up from germline, CDR1 is DFQATT and CDR2 is SNEGSKA (reference sequence). V was pared by 8 bases and J by 7 bases, with 12 bases between. The CDR3 DNA reads TGCAGTAAGGGAACTAGGAACATTCAGTACTTC. Residues: CSKGTRNIQYF.

The chain links TRBV19 to TRBJ1-1; 7 positions agree with TRBD1. The germline CDR1 and CDR2 sequences are LNHDA and SQIVND (reference sequence). The CDR3 extends over 15 amino acids. The V segment lost 2 bases and the J segment 1 base; nucleotides outside the gene matches: 4. CDR3 sequence: CASSIRQGPNTEAFF. The CDR3 DNA sequence: TGTGCCAGTAGTATAAGACAGGGCCCGAACACTGAAGCTTTCTTT.

This rearrangement joins TRBV23-1 to TRBJ1-1; the D is unclear. TRBV23-1 is an ORF; its function is uncertain. Between the trimmed V and J ends, which lost 9 bases and 1 base, there was a span of 9 bases. The CDR3 sequence is 12 residues long. CDR3 amino acids: CASPPSNTEAFF. The CDR3 coding sequence is TGCGCCAGTCCCCCCTCGAACACTGAAGCTTTCTTT.

This clone was detected only a few times. The chain joins TRBV7-2 to TRBJ1-1; D uncertain. CDR1 is SGHTA, CDR2 FQGNSA, per germline. This CDR3 contains 14 residues. V gave up 5 bases and J gave up 1 base, with 11 bases separating them. CDR3 bases: TGTGCCAGCAGCGCCGGACGGGGGAACACTGAAGCTTTCTTT. It translates to CASSAGRGNTEAFF.

This CDR3 is CASSLTSGGAYEQYF. CDR3 sequence (DNA): TGCGCCAGCAGCTTGACTAGCGGGGGGGCCTACGAGCAGTACTTC. The J gene is TRBJ2-5, the V gene TRBV5-1, with 13 bases lining up with TRBD2. The tail of the sequence fits TRBJ2-7 better, so the J call may be wrong. This CDR3 is 15 amino acids long. Germline values: CDR1 SGHRS, CDR2 YFSETQ.

The rearrangement links TRBV28 to TRBJ1-2, with TRBD1 as a possible D gene (5 bases). The V end was cut by 9 bases, the J end by 4 bases, with 18 bases between. CDR3 size: 14 residues. Germline CDR1 MDHEN, CDR2 SYDVKM. CDR3 nucleotides: TGTGCCAGTACAGCCCAGGGCCAGGCCTATGGCTACACCTTC. It is translated as CASTAQGQAYGYTF.

The chain carries TRBV6-1 and TRBJ1-4; possible D gene TRBD1, 5 bases. The CDR3 is made up of 14 amino acids. Germline values: CDR1 MNHNS, CDR2 SASEGT. V was shortened by 4 bases and J by 7 bases, with 13 bases between the two germline ends. The CDR3 sequence: CASSVQVPGEKLFF. The CDR3 DNA follows: TGTGCCAGCAGTGTACAGGTACCGGGTGAAAAACTGTTTTTT.

In this sample, this clone turned up once. The chain couples TRBV9 to TRBJ1-2; D is unresolved. From germline, CDR1 is SGDLS and CDR2 YYNGEE. This CDR3 comprises 12 residues. The V end was cut by 2 bases, the J end by 1 base, with 3 bases between. The CDR3: CASSVGNYGYTF. As DNA, the CDR3 is TGTGCCAGCAGCGTCGGTAACTATGGCTACACCTTC. Using reference TRBV9 and TRBJ1-2 for the parts outside the CDR3, the full variable domain is DSGVTQTPKHLITATGQRVTLRCSPRSGDLSVYWYQQSLDQGLQFLIQYYNGEERAKGNILERFSAQQFPDLHSELNLSSLELGDSALYFCASSVGNYGYTFGSGTRLTVV.

The rearrangement joins TRBV7-2 to TRBJ2-1, with 12 bases fitting TRBD2. V dropped 0 bases and J dropped 7; count of bases not matched to a gene: 7. CDR1 and CDR2 (germline): SGHTA, FQGNSA. The length of the CDR3 is 17 residues. The CDR3 nucleotides read TGTGCCAGCAGCTTAGCGTTTACTAGCGGGGGGAGTAATGAGCAGTTCTTC. This translates into CASSLAFTSGGSNEQFF.

This sequence joins TRBV7-6 and TRBJ2-7; 11 nucleotides line up with TRBD1. CDR3 length: 15 amino acids. The germline gives CDR1 SGHVS, CDR2 FNYEAQ. The V segment lost 1 base and the J segment 3 bases; nucleotides outside the gene matches: 2. The CDR3 DNA follows: TGTGCCAGCAGCTTAGGAGGGACAGGGGGCTACGAGCAGTACTTC. Its protein is CASSLGGTGGYEQYF.

This chain joins TRBV4-1 and TRBJ1-1; D unresolved. Trimming pared 8 bases from V and 9 bases from J, leaving 13 bases between. This CDR3 spans 11 amino acids. Germline loops: CDR1 MGHRA, CDR2 YSYEKL. This chain's CDR3 is CASSFQTQAFF. The CDR3 bases are TGCGCCAGCTCCTTCCAAACTCAAGCTTTCTTT.